This paragraph covers one T cell receptor beta chain sequence. The source of the sample is a study of control samples from healthy donors and cancer patients. TCRdb's copy holds only in-frame clones and misses some; the assay was immunoSEQ multiplex PCR. The table records some 120,000 clones, about 95% of them present only once. Trimming stripped 3 bases from V and 4 bases from J, with 16 bases between. CDR3 length: 15 amino acids. From germline, CDR1 is SGDLS and CDR2 YYNGEE. The clonotype was recovered from a man between 25 and 39 years old in good health. The specimen was blood. The chain links TRBV9 to TRBJ1-2, with D unclear. This CDR3 reads CASSASSSRTYGYTF. In nucleotides, the CDR3 is TGTGCCAGCAGCGCGTCGAGTAGCCGGACCTATGGCTACACCTTC.